This T cell receptor (beta chain) was found in a study of blood T cell repertoires in COVID-19. As processed by the authors: The authors estimated nucleated cell counts from reference gene primer amplification. This table comes from immunoSEQ multiplex PCR, and its TCRdb copy is limited to in-frame clones, with some not included. The V and J calls and the clone size are those of that table, but D and trimming were determined from the DNA. The table lists roughly 250,000 clones, around 89% of them singletons. The sample comprised PBMCs or T cells enriched from blood (not recorded which). The sequence came from a woman in her thirties or forties with acute COVID-19.

Written as DNA, the CDR3 is TGTGCCAGCAGCTTCTCGGGGAGTGGCTACACCTTC. Translating it yields CASSFSGSGYTF. This chain connects TRBV11-3 to TRBJ1-2; D uncertain. The V and J ends lost 3 bases and 7 bases respectively, with 9 bases between them. The CDR3 is 12 amino acids. From germline, CDR1 is SGHNT and CDR2 YENEEA. Full variable domain (missing parts from reference TRBV11-3 and TRBJ1-2): EAGVVQSPRYKIIEKKQPVAFWCNPISGHNTLYWYLQNLGQGPELLIRYENEEAVDDSQLPKDRFSAERLKGVDSTLKIQPAELGDSAVYLCASSFSGSGYTFGSGTRLTVV.